This entry features one T cell receptor beta chain sequence. The data were taken from a study of blood T cell repertoires in COVID-19. The V end was cut by 1 base, the J end by 5 bases, with 12 bases between. This CDR3 region has 15 residues. CDR1 is LGHNA, CDR2 YNFKEQ, per germline. The Seattle patients, enrolled during active infection, were followed longitudinally. TCRdb keeps only in-frame clones here, not all; method: immunoSEQ multiplex PCR. This table has 130,000 to 150,000 clones, about 76% appearing once. V usage is TRBV4-2 and J usage is TRBJ2-1; unclear D gene. Sequenced sample: peripheral blood. The TCR originated in a woman between 65 and 79 years old with COVID-19, enrolled during active disease. As DNA, the CDR3 is TGTGCCAGCAGCCAAGTCCAGACTCCAAACAATGAGCAGTTCTTC. It encodes CASSQVQTPNNEQFF.